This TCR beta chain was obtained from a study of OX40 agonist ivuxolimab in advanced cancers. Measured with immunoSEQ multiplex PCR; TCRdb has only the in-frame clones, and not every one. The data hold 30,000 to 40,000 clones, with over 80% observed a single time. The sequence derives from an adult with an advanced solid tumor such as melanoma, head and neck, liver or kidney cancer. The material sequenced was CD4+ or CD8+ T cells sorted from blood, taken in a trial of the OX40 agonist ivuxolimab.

CDR3 DNA sequence: TGTGCCAGCAGCGTAGGGACAGGGGGCTTGAACACTGAAGCTTTCTTT. As protein: CASSVGTGGLNTEAFF. The chain carries TRBV9 and TRBJ1-1, with 11 bases aligning to TRBD1. The V gene end was trimmed by 0 bases and the J gene end by 0 bases; junction bases not matched to a gene: 1. Germline V gene lookup returns CDR1 SGDLS and CDR2 YYNGEE. The CDR3 length is 16 residues. Looking up the rest from reference TRBV9 and TRBJ1-1 gives the full variable domain: DSGVTQTPKHLITATGQRVTLRCSPRSGDLSVYWYQQSLDQGLQFLIQYYNGEERAKGNILERFSAQQFPDLHSELNLSSLELGDSALYFCASSVGTGGLNTEAFFGQGTRLTVV.